The T cell receptor (beta chain) described here comes from a study of blood T cell repertoires in COVID-19. The V and J ends lost 8 bases and 4 bases, in that order; junction bases with no gene match: 7. Germline values: CDR1 MNHEY, CDR2 SVGAGI. This CDR3 is 13 amino acids long. This clone was detected many times. Enrolled during active infection, Seattle patients were then followed longitudinally. In the source study's methods: Reference gene primer amplification gave nucleated cell count estimates. Using immunoSEQ multiplex PCR, the repertoire was profiled, and TCRdb retains in-frame clones only, with some absent. V and J calls and clone size are as listed in that table; D and trimming were resolved from the DNA. The sample carries around 230,000 clones, 65% to 90% recorded once.

The sample consisted of peripheral blood. The genes are TRBV6-5 and TRBJ1-1, with TRBD1 identical over 7 bases. This TCR was sampled from a middle-aged man with COVID-19, enrolled during active disease. The CDR3 nucleotides read TGTGCCAGCCGTCGACAGGGCGTCACTGAAGCTTTCTTT. Translating gives CASRRQGVTEAFF.